The rows below give T cell receptor beta chains drawn from one sample of a study of CD8+CD57+ T cells in acquired aplastic anemia. TCRdb passed the reads through MiXCR, listing each CDR3 protein once. This sample carries around 400,000 distinct CDR3 sequences, under 80% of them seen once, and the ten largest clones take less than 4%. Sequencing input: sorted CD4+, CD8+, or CD8+CD57+ T cells (not recorded which) from PBMCs. Receptor source: a human donor in good health, serving as a control. Each CDR3 is given with its conserved first and last residue. D genes are given only for firm matches. The size field is filled for only some rows; it gives once, few, many or a size class.

v_gene	d_gene	abundance	j_gene	CDR3aa	CDR3nt
TRBV19	NA	NA	TRBJ1-5	CARNTEGIAIRHF	TGTGCCAGGAACACCGAGGGAATAGCAATCCGGCATTTT
TRBV19	NA	few	TRBJ1-2	CASASSRGGGGGYTF	TGTGCCAGTGCCTCTTCCCGCGGCGGGGGCGGCGGCTACACCTTC
TRBV15	NA	NA	TRBJ1-2	CATSRGKGHKGYTF	TGTGCCACCAGCAGAGGAAAGGGGCATAAGGGCTACACCTTC
TRBV20-1	NA	NA	TRBJ1-2	CSAGFGAGDSYTF	TGCAGTGCTGGCTTCGGGGCGGGGGACAGCTACACCTTC
TRBV10-3	TRBD2	many	TRBJ2-4	CAISEPGASGGPKNIQYF	TGTGCCATCAGTGAGCCTGGGGCTAGCGGGGGTCCCAAAAACATTCAGTACTTC
TRBV2	NA	many	TRBJ1-1	CASRGGAGNTEAFF	TGTGCCAGTCGCGGGGGCGCGGGCAACACTGAAGCTTTCTTT
TRBV7-9	NA	many	TRBJ1-4	CASSWPPLIEKLFF	TGTGCCAGCAGCTGGCCGCCCTTAATAGAAAAACTGTTTTTT
TRBV19	NA	NA	TRBJ2-7	CASSTGTFAYEQHF	TGTGCCAGTAGCACCGGGACGTTCGCCTACGAGCAGCACTTC
TRBV29-1	NA	NA	TRBJ1-1	CSVERQETEAFF	TGCAGCGTTGAACGCCAGGAGACTGAAGCTTTCTTT
TRBV7-9	NA	NA	TRBJ1-1	CASSFGFRAGYFGF	TGTGCCAGCAGCTTCGGTTTCAGGGCGGGTTACTTCGGGTTT
TRBV7-2	NA	NA	TRBJ2-7	CASSFGVEAFFGQYEQYF	NA
TRBV6-5	TRBD1	few	TRBJ2-3	CASSRRSGQVPGTQYF	TGTGCCAGCAGTAGAAGATCGGGACAGGTGCCGGGTACGCAGTATTTT
TRBV7-2	NA	once	TRBJ1-6	CASSLGLGGNSPLHF	TGTGCCAGCAGCTTGGGCCTAGGGGGTAATTCACCCCTCCACTTT
TRBV19	NA	NA	TRBJ1-1	CVSSADTWDGEAFF	TGTGTCAGTAGTGCAGACACTTGGGATGGTGAAGCTTTCTTT
TRBV2	NA	NA	TRBJ2-7	CASNWAGTYEQYF	TGTGCCAGCAACTGGGCAGGAACCTACGAGCAGTACTTC
TRBV12-3/TRBV12-4	NA	many	TRBJ2-1	CASSPSGTTNNEQFF	TGTGCCAGCAGCCCCTCCGGGACAACTAACAATGAGCAGTTCTTC
TRBV5-1	TRBD2	many	TRBJ2-5	CASSLGLAGDLTETQYF	TGCGCCAGCAGCTTGGGACTAGCGGGGGACCTCACAGAGACCCAGTACTTC
TRBV7-2	NA	NA	TRBJ1-2	CASSCARDEGQPF	TGTGCCAGCAGCTGCGCCAGGGACGAGGGCCAGCCCTTC
TRBV6-5	NA	NA	TRBJ2-7	CASIGTGGYEQYF	TGTGCCAGCATCGGGACTGGGGGCTACGAGCAGTACTTC
TRBV7-9	NA	NA	TRBJ2-7	CASSLVHLNSYERYF	TGTGCCAGCAGCTTAGTACACCTGAACTCCTACGAGCGGTACTTC
TRBV7-6	NA	NA	TRBJ1-1	CASSLEYGRDTEAFF	TGTGCCAGCAGCTTAGAGTACGGGCGCGACACTGAAGCTTTCTTT
TRBV20-1	TRBD1	NA	TRBJ2-7	CSANTSGTAEYF	TGCAGTGCTAATACTTCCGGGACAGCTGAGTACTTC
TRBV5-1	TRBD1	NA	TRBJ1-1	CASGPGQGSTEASF	TGCGCCAGCGGGCCTGGACAGGGGAGTACTGAAGCTTCCTTT
TRBV3-1	TRBD1	NA	TRBJ2-7	CASSNRQGEQYF	TGTGCCAGCAGCAACCGACAGGGGGAGCAGTACTTC
TRBV24-1	NA	NA	TRBJ2-3	CATSPGQNSHPQYF	TGTGCCACCAGTCCAGGCCAAAATAGTCATCCGCAGTATTTT
TRBV7-2	NA	NA	TRBJ1-2	CASSHRCGDTYGYTF	TGTGCCAGCAGCCATCGGTGCGGGGACACCTATGGCTACACCTTC
TRBV15	NA	once	TRBJ2-1	CATSGENEQFF	TGTGCCACCAGTGGGGAAAATGAGCAGTTTTTT
TRBV2	NA	many	TRBJ2-7	CASSVGNEQYF	TGTGCCAGCAGTGTGGGAAACGAGCAGTACTTC
TRBV9	TRBD1	NA	TRBJ2-5	CASSARQGGQPENF	TGTGCCAGCAGCGCGAGACAGGGGGGACAACCAGAGAACTTC
TRBV7-9	TRBD2	NA	TRBJ2-1	CASTPAGGVIEQFF	TGTGCCAGCACCCCTGCGGGGGGGGTAATAGAGCAGTTCTTC
TRBV10-3	NA	many	TRBJ2-1	CAISESEAIEQFF	TGTGCCATCAGTGAGTCAGAGGCTATTGAGCAGTTCTTC
TRBV29-1	NA	NA	TRBJ1-4	CSVEVTGATNEKLFF	TGCAGCGTTGAGGTGACGGGGGCCACTAATGAAAAACTGTTTTTT
TRBV5-1	NA	NA	TRBJ1-6	CASSLEVLVGPLHF	TGCGCCAGCAGCTTGGAGGTGCTGGTAGGACCCCTCCACTTT
TRBV20-1	NA	once	TRBJ1-2	CSARVSRSSNGYTF	TGCAGTGCTAGGGTGTCCAGGAGTAGCAATGGCTACACCTTC
TRBV15	NA	NA	TRBJ2-1	CATSCGTEEQFF	TGTGCCACCAGCTGCGGTACCGAAGAACAGTTCTTC
TRBV7-2	NA	NA	TRBJ2-3	CASSSPGSSKDTQYF	TGTGCCAGCAGCTCCCCAGGGAGTAGCAAAGATACGCAGTATTTT
TRBV12-3/TRBV12-4	NA	NA	TRBJ2-7	CASSKPEDTNYEQYF	TGTGCCAGCAGTAAGCCGGAGGACACAAACTACGAGCAGTACTTC
TRBV11-2	NA	NA	TRBJ2-1	CASKRGSNEQFF	TGTGCCAGCAAACGGGGGAGTAATGAGCAGTTCTTC
TRBV7-2	TRBD1	many	TRBJ1-1	CASSPETGRYTEAFF	TGTGCCAGCAGCCCGGAGACAGGGAGGTACACTGAAGCTTTCTTT
TRBV10-3	NA	NA	TRBJ2-1	CAISESTFNEQFF	TGTGCCATCAGTGAGTCAACTTTTAATGAGCAGTTCTTC
TRBV20-1	TRBD1	NA	TRBJ1-2	CSASHPGQGYTF	TGCAGTGCTAGTCACCCGGGACAGGGCTACACCTTC
TRBV9	TRBD1	NA	TRBJ1-5	CASSPGSQGDKQQHF	TGTGCCAGCAGCCCAGGTAGCCAGGGGGATAAGCAGCAGCATTTT
TRBV10-3	TRBD1	NA	TRBJ1-2	CASSFGTGSNGYTF	TGTGCCAGCAGTTTCGGGACAGGGTCTAATGGCTACACCTTC